The clone carrying this TCR beta chain occurred a few times. The antigen remains undetermined. The CDR3 runs to 14 residues. Germline V gene lookup returns CDR1 LNHDA and CDR2 SQIVND (reference sequence). V gave up 5 bases and J gave up 5 bases; unmatched junction bases: 4. Six replicates per PBMC sample, mostly from 450 to 600 ng of genomic DNA. Sequenced by immunoSEQ multiplex PCR; TCRdb stores in-frame clones only, minus some. In the table there are about 72,000 clones, around 83% of which are singletons. This sample was included in a study of neoadjuvant anti-PD-1 for oral cavity cancer. Study-level information: Patients mostly received three to four biweekly nivolumab doses at 3 mg/kg before surgery. Regarding the study as a whole: Non-responders to neoadjuvant nivolumab had significantly more clonal PBMC T cells than responders.

V is TRBV19 and J is TRBJ1-5; 9 nucleotides line up with TRBD1. Sequences were derived from PBMCs, sampled before nivolumab (anti-PD-1) treatment. This TCR came from a person aged 35 to 85 with oral cavity squamous cell carcinoma. CDR3 DNA sequence: TGTGCCAGTAGTGATACAGGGGGCTATCAGCCCCAGCATTTT. Translated, it gives CASSDTGGYQPQHF.